The clone carrying this TCR beta chain was recorded many times. The CDR3 is made up of 16 amino acids. V lost 1 base to trimming and J lost 4 bases; unmatched junction nucleotides: 4. Germline V gene data show CDR1 as WSHSY and CDR2 as SAAADI. Amplification of TCR beta CDR3 regions used RNA as the template. Carried out on the TCR CDR3, a first-round RT-PCR used the HTBI primer set. TCRdb fed the multiplex PCR reads into MiXCR, producing one record per CDR3 protein. The sample includes about 210,000 distinct CDR3 sequences, roughly 18% of them seen just once. The data originate from a study of T cells in Graves' hyperthyroidism and ophthalmopathy. Uncontrolled infection, other autoimmune disease, pregnancy or lactation excluded patients. Orbital computed tomography and thyroid ultrasound, together with serum TRAb and thyroxine and clinical symptoms, were used for diagnoses. From 8.5 to 10 ml of fresh peripheral blood, PBMCs were isolated.

V is TRBV10-2 and J is TRBJ2-1, with 10 bases fitting TRBD2. The sequence came from a man aged 50 to 60 with Graves' hyperthyroidism. Specimen: blood. The CDR3, as DNA: TGCGCCAGCAGTGAGTTAAGCGGGAGGGGTTACAATGAGCAGTTCTTC. Protein product: CASSELSGRGYNEQFF.